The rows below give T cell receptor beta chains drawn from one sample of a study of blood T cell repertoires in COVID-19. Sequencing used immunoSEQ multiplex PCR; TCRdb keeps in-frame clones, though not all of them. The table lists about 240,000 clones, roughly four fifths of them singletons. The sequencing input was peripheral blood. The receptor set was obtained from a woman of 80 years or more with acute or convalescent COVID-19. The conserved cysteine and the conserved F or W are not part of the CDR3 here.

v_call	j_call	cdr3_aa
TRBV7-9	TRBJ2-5	ASSSAGTGGRWY
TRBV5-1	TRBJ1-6	ASSLMDREISPLH
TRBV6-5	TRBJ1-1	ASSGAGGTEAF
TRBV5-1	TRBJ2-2	ASTTGVTGELF
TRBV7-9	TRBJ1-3	ASSFTTGNTIY
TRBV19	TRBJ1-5	ASSMSGTGGGYSNQPQH
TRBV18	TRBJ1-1	ASSPPEGKAF
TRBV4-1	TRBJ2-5	ASSQDNGGRQETQY
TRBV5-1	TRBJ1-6	ASSSSPGQGGSPLH
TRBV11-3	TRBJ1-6	ASIIGAGGHTNSPLH
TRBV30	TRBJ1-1	AWSTDRVGGNTEAF
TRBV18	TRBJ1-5	ASSPAGFDSNQPQH
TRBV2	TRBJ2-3	ASRFGGATDTQY